One sample yielded the 5 T cell receptor beta chains listed below, sequenced in a study of blood T cell repertoires in COVID-19. Assay used: immunoSEQ multiplex PCR; TCRdb lists only in-frame clones, some missing. Of roughly 160,000 clones in the sample, 88% were seen once. Specimen: peripheral blood. The receptors stem from a man aged 45-65 years who had recovered from COVID-19.

The V and J genes are TRBV6-4 and TRBJ1-5; TRBD1 aligns across 10 bases. The CDR3 extends over 16 amino acids. V trimming: 7 bases; J trimming: 5 bases; junction bases outside the gene matches: 11. Looked up from germline, CDR1 is MRHNA and CDR2 is SNTAGT. Here the CDR3 DNA reads TGTGCCAGCAACCGGGGGGGACAGGGGATCGATCAGCCCCAGCATTTT. Translation gives CASNRGGQGIDQPQHF.

The chain is built from TRBV27 and TRBJ1-5, with 9 positions matching TRBD1. Germline values: CDR1 MNHEY, CDR2 SMNVEV (reference sequence). V trimming: 4 bases; J trimming: 1 base; junction bases outside the gene matches: 5. This CDR3 contains 16 residues. DNA for the CDR3: TGTGCCAGCAGTTACGGGACAGGGAGGAGCAATCAGCCCCAGCATTTT. Translating it yields CASSYGTGRSNQPQHF.

The chain joins TRBV28 to TRBJ1-6; perhaps TRBD1 as D (6 bases). The V and J ends lost 2 bases and 8 bases respectively, with 16 bases between them. This CDR3 is built from 16 residues. CDR1 is MDHEN, CDR2 SYDVKM, per germline. The CDR3 DNA is TGTGCCAGCAGTTTAACAGGGAGTTATTTGGATTCACCCCTCCACTTT. Its protein product is CASSLTGSYLDSPLHF.

V usage is TRBV14 and J usage is TRBJ1-1; no definite D call. This CDR3 has 13 residues. Trimming left V 0 bases short and J 0 bases short, with 2 bases between. The V gene's germline CDR1 is SGHDN and CDR2 FVKESK. The CDR3 DNA reads as TGTGCCAGCAGCCAAGACATGAACACTGAAGCTTTCTTT. Amino acids: CASSQDMNTEAFF.

This rearrangement joins TRBV4-3 to TRBJ1-3; TRBD1 is a possible D gene (6 bases). V gave up 0 bases and J gave up 2 bases, with 8 bases separating them. CDR1 and CDR2 (germline): LGHNA, YSLEER. The CDR3 runs to 15 residues. CDR3 in DNA: TGCGCCAGCAGCCAAGAACAGGGTGCTGGAAACACCATATATTTT. Translation: CASSQEQGAGNTIYF.